This T cell receptor beta chain was retrieved from a study of T cells expressing NK-cell markers. Study-wide background: Seven HCMV-seropositive donors and one seronegative donor made up the eight sequenced donors.

The CDR3 has 17 amino acids. Germline assignment: CDR1 MGHRA and CDR2 YSYEKL. As for this clonotype: Its specificity is unknown.

It was by 5'RACE template switching with UMIs that TCR beta cDNA was made. After re-calling the 5' RACE reads, TCRdb lists one entry per CDR3 protein, DNA absent. The sample holds approximately 420,000 distinct CDR3 sequences. Whole-study findings and limits: Questions lingered over whether expanded NKG2C+ T cell clones were HCMV-specific.

Material: blood T cells: a sorted CD56 or NKG2C T cell subset, CD4+ or CD8+ T cells, or bulk PBMC T cells (not recorded which). J is TRBJ1-1 and V is TRBV4-1. The clonotype was recovered from a woman aged 45-65 years in good health. CDR3 residues: CASSQGDGRGPLNGAFF.